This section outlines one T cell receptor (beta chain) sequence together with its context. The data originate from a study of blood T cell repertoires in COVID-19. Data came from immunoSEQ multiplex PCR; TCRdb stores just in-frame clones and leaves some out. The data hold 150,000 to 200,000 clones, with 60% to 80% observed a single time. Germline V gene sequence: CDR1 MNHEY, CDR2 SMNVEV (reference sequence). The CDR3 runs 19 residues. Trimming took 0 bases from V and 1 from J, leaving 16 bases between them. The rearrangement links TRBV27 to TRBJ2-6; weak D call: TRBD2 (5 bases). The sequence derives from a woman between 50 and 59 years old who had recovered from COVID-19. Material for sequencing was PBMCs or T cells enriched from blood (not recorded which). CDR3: CASSLSFVGISSGANVLTF. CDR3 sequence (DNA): TGTGCCAGCAGTTTATCGTTTGTCGGGATTTCGTCTGGGGCCAACGTCCTGACTTTC.